This TCR beta chain was recorded in a study of radiotherapy plus CTLA-4 blockade in lung cancer. Study-wide findings and caveats: Early shifts in blood T cell clones, with interferon-beta, reportedly predicted response best.

The CDR3 is made up of 15 amino acids. Germline CDR1 is LNHDA and CDR2 is SQIVND (reference sequence). V gave up 5 bases and J gave up 4 bases; unmatched junction bases: 7. This clone was found a few times. The target antigen is unknown. TCRdb's table, derived via immunoSEQ multiplex PCR, lists solely in-frame clones and lacks some. The sample lists approximately 80,000 clones; around 76% were seen once. The clonotype comes from a human donor with non-small cell lung cancer whose response to radiotherapy plus ipilimumab could not be evaluated. Some clones in this sample may be carry-over from other donors' samples. The rearrangement uses TRBV19 and TRBJ2-2, with 7 bases fitting TRBD2. This sample comprised peripheral blood, obtained from a patient treated with radiotherapy plus ipilimumab. The CDR3 nucleotides are TGTGCCAGTAGTTGGACTCGCGGGGGCACCGGGGAGCTGTTTTTT. Its protein product is CASSWTRGGTGELFF.